This T cell receptor (beta chain) was sequenced for a study of blood T cells in healthy people across ages. Through a sample-barcoded 5' primer and a J-beta primer mix, a second PCR was run for roughly 7 to 12 cycles. TCRdb recomputed calls from the 5' RACE reads with MiXCR, one row per CDR3 protein. The sample yields some 930,000 distinct CDR3 sequences, just under 30% seen once. General study results and limits: Correlation between TCR beta diversity and naive T cell percentage was strong. Unknown CMV status may confound age-related changes in expanded clones.

V trimming: 4 bases; J trimming: 8 bases; junction bases outside the gene matches: 7. The CDR3 has 14 amino acids. Germline V gene data show CDR1 as SGHRS and CDR2 as YFSETQ. Caucasian, healthy and from Russia, the donors were aged between about 6 and 90. This clonotype was counted only a few times. Its antigen is as yet unknown. The data also belong to a second study, concerning T cells of mothers and their children. That source reports: TCR recombination output is shaped by thymic selection similarly in related and unrelated pairs.

The V gene is TRBV5-1, the J gene TRBJ2-1; TRBD2 agrees at 9 bases. The sequence came from a woman between 40 and 50 years old in good health. The source material was blood. The CDR3 region is CASSLLAGGDEQFF. The CDR3 DNA reads TGCGCCAGCAGCCTACTGGCGGGGGGGGATGAGCAGTTCTTC.